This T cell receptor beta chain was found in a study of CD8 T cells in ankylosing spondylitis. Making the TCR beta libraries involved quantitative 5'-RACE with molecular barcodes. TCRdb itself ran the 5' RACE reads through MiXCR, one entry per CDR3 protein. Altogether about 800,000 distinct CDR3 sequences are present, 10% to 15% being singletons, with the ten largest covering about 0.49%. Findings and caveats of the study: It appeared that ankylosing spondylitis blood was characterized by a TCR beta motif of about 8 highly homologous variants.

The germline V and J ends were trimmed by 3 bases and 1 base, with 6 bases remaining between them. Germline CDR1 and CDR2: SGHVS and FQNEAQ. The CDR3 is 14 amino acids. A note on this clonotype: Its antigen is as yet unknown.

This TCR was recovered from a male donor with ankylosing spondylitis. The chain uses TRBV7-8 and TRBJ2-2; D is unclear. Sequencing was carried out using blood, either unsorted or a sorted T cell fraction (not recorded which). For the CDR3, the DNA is TGTGCCAGCAGCTTTCAGCGGAACACCGGGGAGCTGTTTTTT. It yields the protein CASSFQRNTGELFF.